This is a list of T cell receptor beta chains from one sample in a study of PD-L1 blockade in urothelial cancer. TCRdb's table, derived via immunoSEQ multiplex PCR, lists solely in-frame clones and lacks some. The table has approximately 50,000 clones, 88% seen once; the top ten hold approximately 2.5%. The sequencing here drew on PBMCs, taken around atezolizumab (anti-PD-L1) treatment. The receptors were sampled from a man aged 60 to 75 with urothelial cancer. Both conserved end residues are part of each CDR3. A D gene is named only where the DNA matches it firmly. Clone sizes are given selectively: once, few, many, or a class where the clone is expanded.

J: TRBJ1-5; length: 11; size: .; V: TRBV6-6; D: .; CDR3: CASSRDQPQHF; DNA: TGTGCCAGCAGCCGAGATCAGCCCCAGCATTTT
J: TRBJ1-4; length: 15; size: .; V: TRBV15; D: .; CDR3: CATSRGDTFHEKLFF; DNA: TGTGCCACCAGCAGGGGCGACACTTTCCATGAAAAACTGTTTTTT
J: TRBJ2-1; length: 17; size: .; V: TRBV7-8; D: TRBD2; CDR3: CASSPGLAGGPVNEQFF; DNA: TGTGCCAGCAGCCCGGGACTAGCGGGAGGGCCAGTCAATGAGCAGTTCTTC
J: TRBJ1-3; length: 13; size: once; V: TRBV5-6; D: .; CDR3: CASETGTGNTIYF; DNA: TGTGCCTCGGAAACGGGGACTGGAAACACCATATATTTT
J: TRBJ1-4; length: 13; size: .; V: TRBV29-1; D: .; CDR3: CSVADLYPEKLFF; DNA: TGCAGCGTTGCAGATCTCTATCCTGAAAAACTGTTTTTT
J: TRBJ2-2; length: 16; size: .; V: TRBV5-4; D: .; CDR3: CASSLRGGSNTGELFF; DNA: TGTGCCAGCAGCTTGAGAGGTGGGAGTAACACCGGGGAGCTGTTTTTT
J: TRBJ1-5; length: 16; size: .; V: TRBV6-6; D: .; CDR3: CASSYRWSNSNQPQHF; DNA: TGTGCCAGCAGTTACCGGTGGTCCAATAGCAATCAGCCCCAGCATTTT
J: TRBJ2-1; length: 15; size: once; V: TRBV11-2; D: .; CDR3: CASSLDLILGGDPFF; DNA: TGTGCCAGCAGCTTAGATCTTATTTTAGGAGGGGATCCGTTCTTC
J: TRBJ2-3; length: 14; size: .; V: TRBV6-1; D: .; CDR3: CASKSTGSTDTQYF; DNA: TGTGCCAGCAAATCGACAGGTAGCACAGATACGCAGTATTTT
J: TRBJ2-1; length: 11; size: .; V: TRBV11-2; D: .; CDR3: CASSPSREQFF; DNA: TGTGCCAGCAGCCCGTCTAGAGAGCAGTTCTTC
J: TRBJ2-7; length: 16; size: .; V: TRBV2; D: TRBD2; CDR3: CASSGEVVAGLSEQYF; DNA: TGTGCCAGCAGCGGAGAGGTGGTAGCGGGGCTCTCCGAGCAGTACTTC